The 10 T cell receptor beta chains given below trace back to one sample, sequenced in a study of cytomegalovirus exposure and HLA in healthy donors. The table came from immunoSEQ multiplex PCR; TCRdb's copy has only in-frame clones and leaves some out. The data hold 75,000 to 85,000 clones, with around 90% observed a single time. The sample consisted of PBMCs. The receptor source for this set is a man aged 25-45 years in good health and CMV-seronegative.

The chain couples TRBV7-9 to TRBJ2-1; 8 bases fit TRBD1. The CDR3 is 16 amino acids. Germline CDR1 and CDR2: SEHNR and FQNEAQ (reference sequence). V was pared by 1 base and J by 3 bases, with 5 bases of the junction left unmatched. The CDR3 sequence: CASSLVRGQVYNEQFF. The DNA for the CDR3 is TGTGCCAGCAGCTTAGTAAGGGGACAGGTCTACAATGAGCAGTTCTTC.

The rearrangement links TRBV6-1 to TRBJ2-7, with 8 bases fitting TRBD2. The ends lost 8 bases at V and 6 bases at J; junction bases unmatched: 15. Per germline, CDR1 MNHNS and CDR2 SASEGT. The CDR3 loop spans 15 amino acids. In nucleotides, the CDR3 is TGTGCCAGCTTGATGGACAGCGGGGGATCCGGCGAGCAGTACTTC. As protein: CASLMDSGGSGEQYF.

The chain couples TRBV27 to TRBJ2-7, with D perhaps TRBD1 (6 bases). Trimming took 6 bases from V and 1 from J, leaving 7 bases between them. The CDR3 extends over 12 amino acids. Germline CDR1 reads MNHEY; CDR2 reads SMNVEV (reference sequence). The CDR3 DNA follows: TGTGCCAGCAGGGACAGATCCTACGAGCAGTACTTC. It is translated as CASRDRSYEQYF.

This chain uses TRBV7-2 with TRBJ2-1; 10 positions agree with TRBD2. The CDR3 length is 17 residues. The V gene end was trimmed by 1 base and the J gene end by 6 bases; junction bases not matched to a gene: 9. Germline V CDR1 and CDR2: SGHTA, FQGNSA. The CDR3 sequence: CASSLGPLSGRGNEQFF. The CDR3 DNA reads TGTGCCAGCAGCTTAGGGCCCCTAAGCGGGAGGGGCAATGAGCAGTTCTTC. The complete variable domain, with remaining parts taken from reference TRBV7-2 and TRBJ2-1, reads GAGVSQSPSNKVTEKGKDVELRCDPISGHTALYWYRQSLGQGLEFLIYFQGNSAPDKSGLPSDRFSAERTGGSVSTLTIQRTQQEDSAVYLCASSLGPLSGRGNEQFFGPGTRLTVL.

The rearrangement links TRBV7-9 to TRBJ2-7; 10 nucleotides line up with TRBD2. Germline V gives CDR1 SEHNR, CDR2 FQNEAQ (reference sequence). V gave up 3 bases and J gave up 3 bases; unmatched junction bases: 8. The CDR3 is 16 residues long. The CDR3 DNA reads as TGTGCCAGCAGCTTCCTTAGGTCTAGCGGGGGCTACGAGCAGTACTTC. Protein sequence: CASSFLRSSGGYEQYF.

The chain carries TRBV7-8 and TRBJ2-5; TRBD2 agrees at 8 bases. V shed 9 bases and J 0 bases; nucleotides not matched to a gene: 12. CDR3 length: 16 residues. Per the germline V gene, CDR1 is SGHVS and CDR2 is FQNEAQ. This CDR3 is CASYRRTSGNQETQYF. CDR3 in DNA: TGTGCCAGTTACCGGAGAACTAGCGGAAACCAAGAGACCCAGTACTTC.

The chain employs TRBV10-3 and TRBJ2-7, with 8 bases matching TRBD1. This CDR3 has 15 residues. Trimming removed 6 bases from V and 5 bases from J; junction bases left unmatched: 12. Germline V gives CDR1 ENHRY, CDR2 SYGVKD. CDR3 nucleotide sequence: TGTGCCATCAGCTCAACCGGACAGGGTTATGACGAGCAGTACTTC. Its protein product is CAISSTGQGYDEQYF.

The rearrangement joins TRBV4-1 to TRBJ1-5; D gene ambiguous. Germline CDR1 MGHRA, CDR2 YSYEKL. Trimming removed 2 bases at V and 5 bases at J, with 7 bases between. The CDR3 is 13 amino acids. CDR3 loop: CASSQSGHQPQHF. CDR3 nucleotides: TGCGCCAGCAGCCAATCCGGTCATCAGCCCCAGCATTTT.

V and J are TRBV6-5 and TRBJ2-1; D gene uncertain. V was clipped by 6 bases and J by 9 bases, with 15 bases between them. CDR1 and CDR2 from the germline V gene are MNHEY and SVGAGI. CDR3 length equals 13 residues. Here the CDR3 reads CASSPELMVEQFF. In DNA, the CDR3 is TGTGCCAGCAGCCCTGAACTTATGGTTGAGCAGTTCTTC.

The CDR3 nucleotides are TGCGCCAGCAGCTTGGCCCGACTAGCGGGTGCCGGGGAGCTGTTTTTT. This gives the protein CASSLARLAGAGELFF. The chain combines TRBV5-1 with TRBJ2-2; 10 nucleotides line up with TRBD2. This CDR3 is 16 amino acids long. Germline trimming cut 0 bases from V and 6 bases from J; bases unmatched to any gene: 5. The germline V gene encodes CDR1 SGHRS and CDR2 YFSETQ.